The clone carrying this T cell receptor (beta chain) was counted at least ten times. Its antigen is undetermined. Via MiXCR, TCRdb re-called the RT-PCR reads, giving one row per CDR3 protein. In the table there are roughly 460,000 distinct CDR3 sequences, about 10% of which are singletons. The data stem from a study of response to subunit inactivated influenza vaccine. CDR1 and CDR2 (germline): SGHRS, YFSETQ. V lost 2 bases, J lost 5 bases, and 6 bases stayed unmatched. The CDR3 extends over 14 amino acids. Study observations and caveats: It was suggested by the authors that few new T cells are recruited by each seasonal influenza vaccination.

The chain is built from TRBV5-1 and TRBJ2-7; 8 bases line up with TRBD1. The sequence derives from a man over 45 who received an inactivated influenza vaccine. The sequencing used PBMCs from blood, collected about 40 days after vaccination. CDR3 in amino acids: CASSLGQGFHEQYF. In nucleotides, the CDR3 is TGCGCCAGCAGCTTAGGACAGGGTTTCCACGAGCAGTACTTC.